Sequencing of this TCR beta chain was carried out in a study of preoperative IRX-2 immunotherapy in early breast cancer. Repertoires were generated with immunoSEQ multiplex PCR, while TCRdb's copy carries only in-frame clones and drops some. Here the sample spans some 35,000 clones, about four fifths being singletons. Treatment in this sample: preoperative locoregional IRX-2 cytokine immunotherapy. Trimming shortened V by 5 bases and J by 1 base, and 15 bases separated the two germline ends. CDR3 length: 16 amino acids. Germline CDR1 reads LNHDA; CDR2 reads SQIVND (reference sequence). The V gene is TRBV19, the J gene TRBJ1-5, with D tentatively TRBD1 (6 bases). Sequenced here: lymph node tissue, sampled after IRX-2 immunotherapy. This clonotype was obtained from a human donor with breast cancer. The CDR3 loop reads CASSQRGRGSNQPQHF. In DNA form, the CDR3 reads TGTGCCAGTAGTCAGCGGGGGCGGGGAAGCAATCAGCCCCAGCATTTT. Complete variable domain (other parts from reference TRBV19 and TRBJ1-5): DGGITQSPKYLFRKEGQNVTLSCEQNLNHDAMYWYRQDPGQGLRLIYYSQIVNDFQKGDIAEGYSVSREKKESFPLTVTSAQKNPTAFYLCASSQRGRGSNQPQHFGDGTRLSIL.